One and the same sample provided the 3 T cell receptor beta chains below, sequenced in a study of cytomegalovirus exposure and HLA in healthy donors. PCR used 60 Vbeta primers and 13 Jbeta primers. Assay: immunoSEQ multiplex PCR; the TCRdb copy retains only in-frame clones and omits some. The sample shows under 250,000 clones, 78% of them seen only once. Sequencing was carried out using PBMCs. The receptors come from a boy between 10 and 17 years old in good health and CMV-seronegative.

This clone was seen a handful of times. The genes are TRBV19 and TRBJ1-2; D not certain. Deletions cut 4 bases from V and 8 bases from J, with 20 bases between. CDR3 length equals 15 residues. Germline CDR1 reads LNHDA; CDR2 reads SQIVND (reference sequence). CDR3 in amino acids: CASSTPEEVLGGYTF. CDR3 sequence (DNA): TGTGCCAGTAGTACCCCGGAGGAGGTGCTTGGAGGCTACACCTTC.

V gene TRBV5-1 combines with J gene TRBJ2-1; D may be TRBD2 (6 bases). The CDR3 has 14 amino acids. Germline V gene sequence: CDR1 SGHRS, CDR2 YFSETQ. Trimming left V 3 bases short and J 9 bases short, with 16 bases between. For the CDR3, the DNA is TGCGCCAGCAGCTCGGAAGCGGGTGTAGGTGAGCAGTTCTTC. Its protein is CASSSEAGVGEQFF.

This chain joins TRBV6-5 and TRBJ2-5, with D possibly TRBD2 on 5 matching bases. CDR3 length: 13 residues. Trimming shortened V by 9 bases and J by 5 bases, and 16 bases separated the two germline ends. Germline V gives CDR1 MNHEY, CDR2 SVGAGI. CDR3 region: CASYEGDWETQYF. As DNA, the CDR3 is TGTGCCAGTTATGAGGGCGATTGGGAGACCCAGTACTTC.